The source of this TCR beta chain is a study of cytomegalovirus exposure and HLA in healthy donors. Regarding the study as a whole: The authors confirmed in vitro that three CMV-associated chains were specific for CMV antigens. Among TCR beta chains of equal frequency, HLA-associated ones were more clonally expanded in a later analysis.

V lost 6 bases and J 0 bases, leaving 8 bases between the germline ends. The CDR3 consists of 13 residues. CDR1 is MNHEY, CDR2 SMNVEV, per germline (reference sequence). As to this clone: Its antigen is as yet unknown.

The primer mix had 60 Vbeta and 13 Jbeta primers. The protocol was immunoSEQ multiplex PCR, while the TCRdb copy is restricted to in-frame clones and leaves out a portion. Here the sample table reports over 100,000 clones. The sequenced sample was PBMCs. The sequence was collected from a man between 18 and 29 years old in good health and CMV-seronegative. The chain couples TRBV27 to TRBJ1-2; D gene uncertain. The CDR3 coding sequence is TGTGCCAGCAGCAGGAAAGCTAACTATGGCTACACCTTC. The encoded protein is CASSRKANYGYTF.